A single sample gave rise to the 14 T cell receptor beta chains below, sequenced in a study of low-dose radiotherapy and immunotherapy resistance in tumors. Time point given: after trial treatment. The treatment is: LDRT plus nivolumab, ipilimumab, low-dose cyclophosphamide and aspirin (RACIN trial). TRAV- and TRBV-specific primers were used for first-strand cDNA, which covered alpha and beta chains. The authors ran 20 PCR cycles to amplify TCRs with a constant-region primer and V-primer adapter. TCRdb re-called the reads through MiXCR, storing one row per CDR3 protein. Of approximately 100,000 distinct CDR3 sequences in the sample, roughly 20% are singletons; the top ten hold approximately 4%. Source: PBMCs, taken after low-dose radiotherapy plus immunotherapy. The receptors stem from a male donor with prostate cancer.

This clonotype was counted at least ten times. V usage is TRBV19 and J usage is TRBJ1-4; possibly TRBD1 for D (5 bases). V gave up 7 bases and J gave up 3 bases, with 9 bases separating them. The CDR3 is 13 residues long. Germline V gives CDR1 LNHDA, CDR2 SQIVND (reference sequence). The chain's CDR3 is CASTDRANEKLFF. DNA of the CDR3: TGTGCCAGTACCGACAGAGCTAATGAAAAACTGTTTTTT.

This clonotype appeared many times. The chain recombines TRBV15 with TRBJ1-1; D gene uncertain. Germline CDR1 and CDR2: LNHNV and YYDKDF (reference sequence). Trimming took off 1 base at V and 1 base at J, with 10 bases between the two ends. The length of the CDR3 is 15 residues. CDR3 amino acids: CATSRARVGNTEAFF. The CDR3 DNA follows: TGTGCCACCAGCAGAGCTCGGGTGGGGAACACTGAAGCTTTCTTT.

The chain joins TRBV28 to TRBJ2-1; the D gene is possibly TRBD2 (6 bases). Trimming removed 5 bases from V and 4 bases from J, with 21 bases in between. Germline assignment: CDR1 MDHEN and CDR2 SYDVKM. This CDR3 spans 17 amino acids. The CDR3 DNA reads as TGTGCCAGCAGTCCGGGAGACGGTGCGGTTAGGTACAATGAGCAGTTCTTC. Amino acid sequence: CASSPGDGAVRYNEQFF.

Worth noting for this clonotype: One end of the junction fails to match germline, which may point to a read error. The V and J genes are TRBV28 and TRBJ2-3; the match to TRBD2 covers 8 bases. The CDR3 has 17 amino acids. In germline, CDR1 is MDHEN, CDR2 SYDVKM. CDR3 sequence reads: CSSHPERRGGPTDTQYF. The DNA for the CDR3 is TGTTCCAGCCATCCTGAGCGTCGGGGGGGACCGACAGATACGCAGTATTTT.

There are many counts of this clonotype. This sequence joins TRBV14 and TRBJ2-7, with D perhaps being TRBD1 or TRBD2 (5 bases each). The CDR3 covers 14 residues. Germline V gene sequence: CDR1 SGHDN, CDR2 FVKESK. The germline V and J ends were trimmed by 5 bases and 2 bases, with 13 bases remaining between them. DNA of the CDR3: TGTGCCAGCAGCTATAACCGGGACCCCTACGAGCAGTACTTC. Encoded protein: CASSYNRDPYEQYF.

This clonotype has a count of ten or more. The rearrangement joins TRBV11-2 to TRBJ2-2; D is perhaps TRBD1 (6 bases). The V gene's germline CDR1 is SGHAT and CDR2 FQNNGV. CDR3 length equals 14 residues. Trimming took 8 bases from V and 6 from J, leaving 16 bases between them. The CDR3 DNA reads as TGTGCCAGCTCAGGCAGGGGCGTAGCCGGGGAGCTGTTTTTT. Its protein is CASSGRGVAGELFF.

The chain joins TRBV20-1 to TRBJ2-7, with D unresolved. This CDR3 is 15 amino acids long. Trimming removed 3 bases at V and 6 bases at J, with 21 bases between. The V gene's germline CDR1 is DFQATT and CDR2 SNEGSKA (reference sequence). For the CDR3, the DNA is TGCAGTGCTAGGTCCAGCGCCACATCCTCCGGCGAGCAGTACTTC. Translating gives CSARSSATSSGEQYF.

The genes are TRBV13 and TRBJ1-4; D is perhaps TRBD1 (6 bases). The ends were cut back, 5 bases at V and 4 bases at J, with 14 bases in the middle. This CDR3 is 15 amino acids long. CDR1 is PRHDT and CDR2 is FYEKMQ in the germline V gene (reference sequence). The CDR3 region has the DNA TGTGCCAGCAGCCCAGGACAGAAGAGTAATGAAAAACTGTTTTTT. It specifies CASSPGQKSNEKLFF.

V usage is TRBV12-3 or TRBV12-4 and J usage is TRBJ2-5; 8 bases are shared with TRBD2. The V gene end was trimmed by 7 bases and the J gene end by 5 bases; junction bases not matched to a gene: 6. The CDR3 has 13 amino acids. CDR3 bases: TGTGCCAGCACCGGGGGGGCCAGTGAGACCCAGTACTTC. It yields the protein CASTGGASETQYF.

The chain joins TRBV3-1 to TRBJ1-2, with TRBD1 as a possible D gene (5 bases). The CDR3 runs to 12 residues. V was clipped by 6 bases and J by 8 bases, with 13 bases between them. Germline V gives CDR1 LGHDT, CDR2 YNNKEL (reference sequence). CDR3 region: CASRTASGGYTF. In DNA form, the CDR3 reads TGTGCCAGCAGGACAGCCAGCGGAGGCTACACCTTC. Using reference TRBV3-1 and TRBJ1-2 for the parts outside the CDR3, the full variable domain is DTAVSQTPKYLVTQMGNDKSIKCEQNLGHDTMYWYKQDSKKFLKIMFSYNNKELIINETVPNRFSPKSPDKAHLNLHINSLELGDSAVYFCASRTASGGYTFGSGTRLTVV.

This clonotype was seen ten or more times. CDR3 in DNA: TGTGCCAGCAGCCCCGGACAGACCTACAATCAGCCCCAGCATTTT. Amino acids: CASSPGQTYNQPQHF. The chain has TRBV11-2 and TRBJ1-5, with D tentatively TRBD1 (6 bases). Germline V gene data show CDR1 as SGHAT and CDR2 as FQNNGV. The CDR3 consists of 15 residues. V was shortened by 5 bases and J by 3 bases, with 14 bases between the two germline ends.

This clonotype appeared many times. The J gene is TRBJ2-3, the V gene TRBV6-2 or TRBV6-3; 7 bases fit TRBD2. V lost 6 bases, J lost 1 base, and 4 bases stayed unmatched. The CDR3 sequence is 14 residues long. Germline V gives CDR1 MNHEY, CDR2 SVGEGT. The CDR3 here is CASRLGGGTDTQYF. The CDR3 DNA follows: TGTGCCAGCAGGTTGGGGGGGGGCACAGATACGCAGTATTTT.

This clonotype is a singleton in its sample. The chain is built from TRBV10-3 and TRBJ2-3; D is ambiguous. This CDR3 has 11 amino acids. CDR1 and CDR2 from the germline V gene are ENHRY and SYGVKD. Deletions cut 4 bases from V and 8 bases from J, with 7 bases between. CDR3 sequence: CAISGAGTQYF. The CDR3 region has the DNA TGTGCCATCAGTGGGGCCGGTACGCAGTATTTT.

This clonotype appeared many times. This chain connects TRBV10-3 to TRBJ1-1, with D possibly being TRBD1 (5 bases). This CDR3 has 14 residues. CDR1 and CDR2 from the germline V gene are ENHRY and SYGVKD. Trimming pared 3 bases from V and 7 bases from J, leaving 15 bases between. The CDR3 sequence is CAISDQGRQIEAFF. DNA for the CDR3: TGTGCCATCAGTGATCAGGGCCGTCAGATTGAAGCTTTCTTT.